This TCR beta chain was identified during a study of blood T cell repertoires in COVID-19. Study information: Samples came from the United States, Italy and Spain, spanning acute and convalescent COVID-19. Sources were T cells, B-cell-depleted T cells, or PBMCs; the material itself was cDNA or gDNA.

This clone was recorded a few times. Source study methods: Scientists estimated how many nucleated cells there were by amplifying reference gene primers. Data came from immunoSEQ multiplex PCR; TCRdb stores just in-frame clones and leaves some out. The DNA gave D and trimming, while V, J and clone size come from that table. The sample has some 76,000 clones, 80% to 85% seen once. The sequence was obtained from a human donor in a cohort sampled during active COVID-19. What was sequenced was peripheral blood.

CDR3 sequence: CASSHAAGMNTGELFF. CDR3 DNA sequence: TGTGCCAGCAGCCATGCAGCGGGTATGAACACCGGGGAGCTGTTTTTT. V is TRBV3-1 (or the pseudogene TRBV3-2) and J is TRBJ2-2; perhaps TRBD2 as D (6 bases). V lost 3 bases and J lost 1, with 12 bases in between. The germline V gene has CDR1 LGHDT and CDR2 YNNKEL (reference sequence). The CDR3 sequence is 16 residues long.